This T cell receptor beta chain stems from a study of Ad26.COV2.S vaccination and SARS-CoV-2 variants. Study at large: The trial was COV1001 and the donor's arm was Ad26.COV2.S. Study-level findings and limits: Measurements of TCR breadth and depth may have given underestimates of the total T cell responses.

The germline CDR1 and CDR2 sequences are SGHNT and YYREEE (reference sequence). This CDR3 comprises 14 residues. V was trimmed by 4 bases and J by 3 bases, leaving 13 bases between them. Libraries were prepared by immunoSEQ multiplex PCR; TCRdb keeps only in-frame clonotypes and omits some of them. The sample lists a few hundred thousand clones, 75% to 95% occurring once. Treatment indicated: some 19 received Ad26.COV2.S at low or high dose, single or two shots; about 5 received placebo; per-sample allocation not given. The samples date from day 63 after the first vaccine or placebo injection. On this clone: Antigen unknown.

The clonotype comes from a person between 18 and 65 years old who received the Ad26.COV2.S COVID-19 vaccine or a placebo. The specimen was peripheral blood, collected in a trial of Ad26.COV2.S vaccine versus placebo. The genes are TRBV5-4 and TRBJ2-5; perhaps D is TRBD1 or TRBD2 (5 bases each). In DNA form, the CDR3 reads TGTGCCAGCAGCCGGACTGGGGGAAAAGAGACCCAGTACTTC. This translates into CASSRTGGKETQYF.